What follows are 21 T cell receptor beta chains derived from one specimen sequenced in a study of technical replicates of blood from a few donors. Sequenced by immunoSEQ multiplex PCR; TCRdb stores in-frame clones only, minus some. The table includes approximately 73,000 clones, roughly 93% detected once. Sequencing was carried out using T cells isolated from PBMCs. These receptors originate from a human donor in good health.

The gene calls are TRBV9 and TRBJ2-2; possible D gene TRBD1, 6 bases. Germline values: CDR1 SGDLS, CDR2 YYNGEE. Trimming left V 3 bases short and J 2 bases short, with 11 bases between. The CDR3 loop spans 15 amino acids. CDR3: CASSARGQNTGELFF. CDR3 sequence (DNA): TGTGCCAGCAGCGCTAGGGGACAAAACACCGGGGAGCTGTTTTTT.

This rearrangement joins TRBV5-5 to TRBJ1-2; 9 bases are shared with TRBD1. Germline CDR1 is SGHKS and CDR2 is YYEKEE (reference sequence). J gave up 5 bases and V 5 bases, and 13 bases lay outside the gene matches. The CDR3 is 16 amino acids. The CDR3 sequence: CASRVVAGQGRYGYTF. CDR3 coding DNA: TGTGCCAGCAGGGTAGTAGCGGGACAGGGAAGGTATGGCTACACCTTC.

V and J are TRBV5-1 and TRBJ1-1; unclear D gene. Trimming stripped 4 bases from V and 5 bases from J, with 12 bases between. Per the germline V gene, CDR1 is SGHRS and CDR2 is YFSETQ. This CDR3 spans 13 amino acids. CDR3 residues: CASSRERVTEAFF. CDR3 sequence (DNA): TGCGCCAGCAGCCGGGAAAGGGTTACTGAAGCTTTCTTT.

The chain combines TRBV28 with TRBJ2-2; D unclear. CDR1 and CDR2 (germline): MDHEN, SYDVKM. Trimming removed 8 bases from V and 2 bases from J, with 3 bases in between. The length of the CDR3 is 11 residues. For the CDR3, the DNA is TGTGCCAGCCTTAACACCGGGGAGCTGTTTTTT. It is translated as CASLNTGELFF. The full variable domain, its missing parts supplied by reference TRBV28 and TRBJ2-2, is DVKVTQSSRYLVKRTGEKVFLECVQDMDHENMFWYRQDPGLGLRLIYFSYDVKMKEKGDIPEGYSVSREKKERFSLILESASTNQTSMYLCASLNTGELFFGEGSRLTVL.

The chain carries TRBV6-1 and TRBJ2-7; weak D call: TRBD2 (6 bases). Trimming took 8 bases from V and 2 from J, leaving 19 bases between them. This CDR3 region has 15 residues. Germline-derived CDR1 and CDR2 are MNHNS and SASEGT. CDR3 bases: TGTGCCAGCCACAAAGAGGAGGGGTTGACCTACGAGCAGTACTTC. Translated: CASHKEEGLTYEQYF.

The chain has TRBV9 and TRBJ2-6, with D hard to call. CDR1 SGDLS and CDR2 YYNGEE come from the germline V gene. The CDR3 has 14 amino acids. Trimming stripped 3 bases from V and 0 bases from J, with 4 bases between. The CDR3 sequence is CASSESSGANVLTF. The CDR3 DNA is TGTGCCAGCAGCGAGAGCTCTGGGGCCAACGTCCTGACTTTC. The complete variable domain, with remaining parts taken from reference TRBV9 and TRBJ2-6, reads DSGVTQTPKHLITATGQRVTLRCSPRSGDLSVYWYQQSLDQGLQFLIQYYNGEERAKGNILERFSAQQFPDLHSELNLSSLELGDSALYFCASSESSGANVLTFGAGSRLTVL.

CDR3: CASGLVLSRDRDKMNTEAFF. The CDR3 nucleotides are TGTGCTAGTGGTTTGGTACTCAGTAGGGACAGAGATAAAATGAACACTGAAGCTTTCTTT. V is TRBV12-5 and J is TRBJ1-1; 7 bases align to TRBD1. There are 20 residues in the CDR3. The germline CDR1 and CDR2 sequences are LGHNT and FRNRAP. J gave up 0 bases and V 0 bases, and 16 bases lay outside the gene matches.

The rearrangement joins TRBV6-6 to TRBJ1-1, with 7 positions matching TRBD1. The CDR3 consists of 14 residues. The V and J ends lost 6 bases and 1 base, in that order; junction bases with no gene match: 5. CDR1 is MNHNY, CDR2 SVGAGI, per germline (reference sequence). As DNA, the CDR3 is TGTGCCAGCAGGTCCTACAGGGGGAACACTGAAGCTTTCTTT. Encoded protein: CASRSYRGNTEAFF.

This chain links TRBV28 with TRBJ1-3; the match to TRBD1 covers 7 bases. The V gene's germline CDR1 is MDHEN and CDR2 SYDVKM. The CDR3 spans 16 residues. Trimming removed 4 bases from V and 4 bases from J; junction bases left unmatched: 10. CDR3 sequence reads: CASSSDRDRRGNTIYF. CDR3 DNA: TGTGCCAGCAGTTCCGACAGGGACCGTAGAGGAAACACCATATATTTT. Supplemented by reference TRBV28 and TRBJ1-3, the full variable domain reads DVKVTQSSRYLVKRTGEKVFLECVQDMDHENMFWYRQDPGLGLRLIYFSYDVKMKEKGDIPEGYSVSREKKERFSLILESASTNQTSMYLCASSSDRDRRGNTIYFGEGSWLTVV.

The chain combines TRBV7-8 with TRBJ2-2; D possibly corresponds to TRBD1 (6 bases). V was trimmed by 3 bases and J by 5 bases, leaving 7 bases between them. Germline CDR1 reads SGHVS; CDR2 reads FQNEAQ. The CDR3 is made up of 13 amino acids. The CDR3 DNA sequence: TGTGCCAGCAGCTTGAGGGGGACCGGGGAGCTGTTTTTT. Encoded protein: CASSLRGTGELFF.

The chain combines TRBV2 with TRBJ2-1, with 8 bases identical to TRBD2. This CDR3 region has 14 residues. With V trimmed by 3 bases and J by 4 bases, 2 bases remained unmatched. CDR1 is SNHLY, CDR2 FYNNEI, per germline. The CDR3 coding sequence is TGTGCCAGCAGTGAGGGCGGGGGGTACAATGAGCAGTTCTTC. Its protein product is CASSEGGGYNEQFF.

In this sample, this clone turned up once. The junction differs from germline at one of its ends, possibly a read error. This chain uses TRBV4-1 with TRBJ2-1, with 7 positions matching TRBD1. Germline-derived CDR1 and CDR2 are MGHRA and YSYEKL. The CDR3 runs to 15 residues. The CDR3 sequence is CASSRRDSLYDEQFF. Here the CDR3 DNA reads TGCGCCAGCAGCCGCCGGGACAGTCTCTACGATGAGCAGTTCTTC.

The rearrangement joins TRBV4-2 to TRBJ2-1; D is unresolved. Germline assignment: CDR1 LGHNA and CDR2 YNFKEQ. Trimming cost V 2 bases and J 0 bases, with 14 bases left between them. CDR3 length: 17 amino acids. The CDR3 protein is CASSQPGKSGSYNEQFF. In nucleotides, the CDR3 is TGTGCCAGCAGCCAACCTGGCAAAAGTGGCTCCTACAATGAGCAGTTCTTC.

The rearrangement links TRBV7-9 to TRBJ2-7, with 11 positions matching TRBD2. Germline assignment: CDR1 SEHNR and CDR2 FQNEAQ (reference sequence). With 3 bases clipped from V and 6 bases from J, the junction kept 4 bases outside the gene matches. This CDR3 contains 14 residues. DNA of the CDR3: TGTGCCAGCAGCTTGGAACTAGCGGGAGCCGAGCAGTACTTC. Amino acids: CASSLELAGAEQYF.

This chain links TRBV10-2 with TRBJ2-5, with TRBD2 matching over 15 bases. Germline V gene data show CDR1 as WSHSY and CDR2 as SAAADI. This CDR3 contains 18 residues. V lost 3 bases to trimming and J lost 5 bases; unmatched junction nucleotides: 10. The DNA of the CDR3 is TGCGCCAGCAGTGACCGATTCGGACTAGCGGGAGGGTATGAGACCCAGTACTTC. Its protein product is CASSDRFGLAGGYETQYF.

The DNA of the CDR3 is TGTGCCAGCAGCCCACGGCGGAGCCAAGAGACCCAGTACTTC. This gives the protein CASSPRRSQETQYF. The chain carries TRBV7-8 and TRBJ2-5; D gene unclear. The V gene lost 5 bases and the J gene lost 1 base, with 11 bases spanning the gap. The CDR3 runs 14 residues. Germline CDR1 is SGHVS and CDR2 is FQNEAQ.

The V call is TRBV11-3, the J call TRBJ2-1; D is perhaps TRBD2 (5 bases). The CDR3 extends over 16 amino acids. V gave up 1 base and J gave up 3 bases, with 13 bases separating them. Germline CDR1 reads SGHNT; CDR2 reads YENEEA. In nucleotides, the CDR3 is TGTGCCAGCAGCTTAGGGCATCGGGGTAGCTACAATGAGCAGTTCTTC. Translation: CASSLGHRGSYNEQFF.

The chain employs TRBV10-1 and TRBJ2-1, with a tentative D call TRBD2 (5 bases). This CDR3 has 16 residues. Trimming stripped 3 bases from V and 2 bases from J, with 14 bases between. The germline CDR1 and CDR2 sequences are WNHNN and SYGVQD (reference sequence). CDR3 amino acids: CASSDSRGSTYNEQFF. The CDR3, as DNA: TGCGCCAGCAGTGATTCCCGTGGGAGCACCTACAATGAGCAGTTCTTC.

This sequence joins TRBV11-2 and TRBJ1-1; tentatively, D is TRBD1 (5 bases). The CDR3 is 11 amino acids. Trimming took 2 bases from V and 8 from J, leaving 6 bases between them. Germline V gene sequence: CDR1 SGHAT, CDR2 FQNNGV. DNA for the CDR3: TGTGCCAGCAGCTTAAACAGGGAAGCTTTCTTT. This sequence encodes CASSLNREAFF. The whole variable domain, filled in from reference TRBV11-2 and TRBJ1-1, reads EAGVAQSPRYKIIEKRQSVAFWCNPISGHATLYWYQQILGQGPKLLIQFQNNGVVDDSQLPKDRFSAERLKGVDSTLKIQPAKLEDSAVYLCASSLNREAFFGQGTRLTVV.

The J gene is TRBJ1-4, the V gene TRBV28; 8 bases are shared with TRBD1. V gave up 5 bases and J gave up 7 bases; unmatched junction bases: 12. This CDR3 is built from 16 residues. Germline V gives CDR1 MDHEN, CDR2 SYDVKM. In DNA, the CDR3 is TGTGCCAGCAGTACCATCCAGGGGGCACAGGGTGAAAAACTGTTTTTT. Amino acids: CASSTIQGAQGEKLFF.

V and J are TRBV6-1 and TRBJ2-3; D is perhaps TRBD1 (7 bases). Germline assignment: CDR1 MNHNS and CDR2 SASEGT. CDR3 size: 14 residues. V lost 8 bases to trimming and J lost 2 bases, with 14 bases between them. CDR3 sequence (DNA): TGTGCCAGCGGATACAGGGGACTCACAGATACGCAGTATTTT. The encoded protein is CASGYRGLTDTQYF.